This is a list of T cell receptor beta chains from one sample in a study of cytomegalovirus exposure and HLA in healthy donors. The table came from immunoSEQ multiplex PCR; TCRdb's copy has only in-frame clones and leaves some out. The repertoire holds fewer than 95,000 clones, with 60% to 70% as singletons. Sequences were obtained from PBMCs. All receptors come from a woman aged 25 to 39 in good health and CMV-seronegative. Each CDR3 is given with its conserved first and last residue. The order of the fields is D gene, V gene, clone size, J gene, CDR3 DNA, CDR3 protein. A D gene is named only where the DNA matches it firmly. Size values are once, few and many counts, or a class for expanded clones, and some rows have none.

D: -; V: TRBV10-1; size: -; J: TRBJ1-2; DNA: TGCGCCAGCAGTGAAAACATCAACTATGGCTACACCTTC; CDR3: CASSENINYGYTF
D: TRBD1; V: TRBV19; size: -; J: TRBJ2-7; DNA: TGTGCCAGTAGTCCCAGGACAGGCACCTACGAGCAGTACTTC; CDR3: CASSPRTGTYEQYF
D: TRBD1; V: TRBV11-2; size: few; J: TRBJ2-7; DNA: TGTGCCAGCAGCCCCTCAGACAGGGGAGTCCACGAGCAGTACTTC; CDR3: CASSPSDRGVHEQYF
D: -; V: TRBV7-8; size: -; J: TRBJ1-2; DNA: TGTGCCAGCAGCTTTACACAGGGAAATAACTATGGCTACACCTTC; CDR3: CASSFTQGNNYGYTF
D: TRBD2; V: TRBV5-1; size: -; J: TRBJ2-1; DNA: TGCGCCAGCAGGCCGGGACTAGCGGGAGCCAATGAGCAGTTCTTC; CDR3: CASRPGLAGANEQFF
D: -; V: TRBV27; size: -; J: TRBJ1-5; DNA: TGTGCCAGCAGTCTCCTGGGGGGGGAACAGCCCCAGCATTTT; CDR3: CASSLLGGEQPQHF
D: TRBD2; V: TRBV6-5; size: once; J: TRBJ2-3; DNA: TGTGCCAGCAGGGGAGCGGGGCGCACAGATACGCAGTATTTT; CDR3: CASRGAGRTDTQYF
D: TRBD2; V: TRBV4-3; size: -; J: TRBJ2-3; DNA: TGCGCCAGCAGCCATGCGACTAGCGGGGGGGGGACAGATACGCAGTATTTT; CDR3: CASSHATSGGGTDTQYF
D: -; V: TRBV7-9; size: -; J: TRBJ2-3; DNA: TGTGCCCAAGGGGGAGTCCCGCAGTATTTT; CDR3: CAQGGVPQYF
D: -; V: TRBV5-4; size: few; J: TRBJ2-7; DNA: TGTGCCAGCAGCTTCCGCAACAGGTCCTACGAGCAGTACTTC; CDR3: CASSFRNRSYEQYF
D: TRBD1; V: TRBV7-7; size: many; J: TRBJ2-3; DNA: TGTGCCAGCAGCCCCGGGACAGGGCTCTTGGATACGCAGTATTTT; CDR3: CASSPGTGLLDTQYF